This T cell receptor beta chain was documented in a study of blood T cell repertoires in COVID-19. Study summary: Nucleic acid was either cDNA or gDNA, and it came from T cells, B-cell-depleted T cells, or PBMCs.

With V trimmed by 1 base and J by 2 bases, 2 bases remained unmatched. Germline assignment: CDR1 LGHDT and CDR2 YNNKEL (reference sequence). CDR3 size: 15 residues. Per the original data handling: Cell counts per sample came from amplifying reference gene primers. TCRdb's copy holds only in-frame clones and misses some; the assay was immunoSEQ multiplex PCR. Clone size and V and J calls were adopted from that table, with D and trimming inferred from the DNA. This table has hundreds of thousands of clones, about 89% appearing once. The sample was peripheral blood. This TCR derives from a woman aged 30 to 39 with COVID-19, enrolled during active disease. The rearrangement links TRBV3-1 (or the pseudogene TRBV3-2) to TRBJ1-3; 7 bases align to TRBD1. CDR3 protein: CASSQAQGAGNTIYF. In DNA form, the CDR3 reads TGTGCCAGCAGCCAAGCCCAGGGGGCTGGAAACACCATATATTTT.